These T cell receptor beta chains were read from a single sample in a study of identical twins. TCRdb processed the 5' RACE reads anew with MiXCR; each CDR3 protein has one entry. The sample consists of some 1,600,000 distinct CDR3 sequences, 25% to 35% of them appearing once. Specimen: cord blood. All receptors derive from a newborn girl in good health. Each CDR3 is given with its conserved first and last residue. The D gene is left open where the match is weak. Clone size is given for some rows only: seen once, a few or many times, or a class if the clone is expanded.

j_call,d_call,v_call,clone_size,cdr3_nt,cdr3_aa
TRBJ2-3,NA,TRBV3-1,NA,TGTGCCAGCAGCCAGGACTGGGGACCTTACACAGATACGCAGTATTTT,CASSQDWGPYTDTQYF
TRBJ2-7,TRBD1,TRBV30,NA,TGTGCCTGGAGGACAGGGGGCTCCTACAATGAGCAGTACTTC,CAWRTGGSYNEQYF
TRBJ2-1,NA,TRBV28,many,TGCGCCAGCAGCTTGACTTACAATGAGCAGTTCTTC,CASSLTYNEQFF
TRBJ2-5,TRBD1,TRBV28,many,TGTGCCAGCAGTTTCCCCGACAGGGTCCAAGAGACCCAGTACTTC,CASSFPDRVQETQYF
TRBJ2-3,TRBD2,TRBV5-4,NA,TGTGCCAGCAGCTTTGGATTCGGGAGGCGCACAGATACGCAGTATTTT,CASSFGFGRRTDTQYF
TRBJ2-7,NA,TRBV20-1,few,TGCAGTGCCAGTGGCGAGGAGCAGTACTTC,CSASGEEQYF
TRBJ1-2,NA,TRBV30,once,TGTGCCTGGAGTGTACTACAGTCATGTGGCTACACCTTC,CAWSVLQSCGYTF
TRBJ2-3,TRBD2,TRBV29-1,once,TGCAGCGTTGAAAATCAGCGGGGAGATAGCACAGATACGCAGTATTTT,CSVENQRGDSTDTQYF
TRBJ2-7,TRBD2,TRBV6-2/TRBV6-3,many,TGTGCCAGCAGTTCGTGGACTAGCGGATACTACGAGCAGTACTTC,CASSSWTSGYYEQYF
TRBJ2-1,NA,TRBV12-3/TRBV12-4,once,TGTGCCAGCACCCTGAGGGGTAATGGGCAGTTCTTC,CASTLRGNGQFF
TRBJ2-3,TRBD1,TRBV7-9,few,TGTGCCAGCAGACCCGGGACAGGGAAGCCAGATACGCAGTATTTT,CASRPGTGKPDTQYF
TRBJ2-3,NA,TRBV29-1,NA,TGCAGCGCCCGGTCCCGGGGGACAGATACGCAGTATTTT,CSARSRGTDTQYF